What follows are 7 T cell receptor beta chains derived from one specimen sequenced in a study of T-cell reconstitution after alpha-beta-depleted transplantation in children. Unique molecular identifiers were incorporated during preparation of the TCRbeta library. One entry per CDR3 protein, called by TCRdb with MiXCR from the PCR reads. The sample lists about 98,000 distinct CDR3 sequences, 20% to 30% occurring once. The sequences come from PBMCs, collected before TCRalphabeta/CD19-depleted stem cell transplant. Every receptor here comes from a boy younger than 10 with acute lymphoblastic leukemia, due to receive a stem cell transplant.

This chain joins TRBV28 and TRBJ1-2; D gene unclear. The CDR3 sequence is 11 residues long. Germline values: CDR1 MDHEN, CDR2 SYDVKM. V was shortened by 6 bases and J by 1 base, with 3 bases between the two germline ends. CDR3 nucleotides: TGTGCCAGCAGCAATAACTATGGCTACACCTTC. Amino acid sequence: CASSNNYGYTF.

About this clonotype itself: A single base separates this from a much larger clone, so it may be a read error. The chain links TRBV21-1 to TRBJ2-1. TRBV21-1 is a pseudogene segment. The CDR3 totals 11 residues. The CDR3 DNA reads as TGTGGCAGCAGCAAAGAGTATGAGCAGTTCTTC. This translates into CGSSKEYEQFF.

The chain has TRBV6-1 and TRBJ2-7, with a possible D match to TRBD1 (5 bases). This CDR3 is 14 amino acids long. The germline V and J ends were trimmed by 2 bases and 8 bases, with 16 bases remaining between them. The germline V gene has CDR1 MNHNS and CDR2 SASEGT. The CDR3 here is CASSEIQGARKQYF. The CDR3, as DNA: TGTGCCAGCAGTGAAATACAAGGGGCGAGAAAGCAGTACTTC.

V gene TRBV20-1 combines with J gene TRBJ1-6; 7 nucleotides align to TRBD1. The V and J ends lost 0 bases and 10 bases, in that order; junction bases with no gene match: 9. The germline V gene has CDR1 DFQATT and CDR2 SNEGSKA (reference sequence). The CDR3 is made up of 15 amino acids. In DNA form, the CDR3 reads TGCAGTGCTAGAGATTTGACAGGGTCGGTGTCACCCCTCCACTTT. Translation gives CSARDLTGSVSPLHF.

The chain couples TRBV28 to TRBJ2-1; a possible D gene is TRBD2 (6 bases). The CDR3 loop spans 16 amino acids. Between the trimmed V and J ends, which lost 5 bases and 8 bases, there was a span of 22 bases. CDR1 and CDR2 (germline): MDHEN, SYDVKM. The CDR3 reads CASSTPPSGGAYEQFF. The CDR3 DNA is TGTGCCAGCAGTACCCCCCCAAGCGGAGGGGCCTATGAGCAGTTCTTC.

The rearrangement uses TRBV6-2 or TRBV6-3 and TRBJ2-7, with TRBD1 as a possible D gene (6 bases). The CDR3 has 14 residues. From germline, CDR1 is MNHEY and CDR2 SVGEGT. With 2 bases removed from V and 0 bases from J, the gap between germline ends came to 8 bases. CDR3 in DNA: TGTGCCAGCAGTTACCGGGACAACTCCTACGAGCAGTACTTC. It specifies CASSYRDNSYEQYF.

The chain combines TRBV6-1 with TRBJ2-2; TRBD1 matches 9 bases. CDR1 MNHNS and CDR2 SASEGT come from the germline V gene. V lost 6 bases and J lost 3; bases outside the gene matches: 5. This CDR3 comprises 15 residues. Here the CDR3 DNA reads TGTGCCAGCAGCCCCGACAGGGGGGACACCGGGGAGCTGTTTTTT. Translating gives CASSPDRGDTGELFF.